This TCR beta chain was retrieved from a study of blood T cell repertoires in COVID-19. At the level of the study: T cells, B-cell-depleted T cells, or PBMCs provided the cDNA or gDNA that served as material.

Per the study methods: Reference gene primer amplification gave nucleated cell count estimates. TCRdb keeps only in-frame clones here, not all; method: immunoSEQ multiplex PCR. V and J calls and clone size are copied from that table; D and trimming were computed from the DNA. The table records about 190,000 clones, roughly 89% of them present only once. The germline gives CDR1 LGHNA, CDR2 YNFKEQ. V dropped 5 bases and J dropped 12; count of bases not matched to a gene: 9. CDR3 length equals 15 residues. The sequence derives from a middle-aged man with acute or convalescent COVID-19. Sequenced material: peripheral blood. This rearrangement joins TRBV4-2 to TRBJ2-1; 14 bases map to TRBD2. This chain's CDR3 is CASSAPPGTSGGQFF. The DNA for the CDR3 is TGTGCCAGCAGCGCCCCTCCCGGGACTAGCGGGGGGCAGTTCTTC.